In its sample, the clone carrying this T cell receptor beta chain ranks as medium-sized (0.01 to 0.1%). Its specificity is not known. This entry belongs to a study of glioma-infiltrating T cells. The CDR3 spans 9 residues. V was trimmed by 5 bases and J by 8 bases, leaving 3 bases between them. Germline V gene data show CDR1 as SNHLY and CDR2 as FYNNEI. General study points: CDR3 overlap between tissue and blood was very small. Gliomas, especially low-grade, showed above-expected tissue-blood divergence; non-neoplastic patients showed below.

The iRepertoire nested amplicon-rescue multiplex PCR amplified TCR alpha and beta CDR3s from RNA. One-step reverse transcription and amplification started from about 100-400 ng of tissue mRNA or PBMC total RNA. A single record per CDR3 protein comes from TCRdb applying MiXCR to the multiplex PCR reads. The sample includes some 12,000 distinct CDR3 sequences, 26% of them seen just once. Specimen: glioma tissue, nonneoplastic brain tissue, or PBMCs (not recorded which). This chain uses TRBV2 with TRBJ1-2; D gene uncertain. The origin of this receptor is a human donor with low-grade glioma or glioblastoma, undergoing nonglioma brain surgery, or in good health (not recorded which). Written as DNA, the CDR3 is TGTGCCAGCAGTTCAGGCTACACCTTC. Its translation is CASSSGYTF. Full variable domain (remainder filled in from reference TRBV2 and TRBJ1-2): EPEVTQTPSHQVTQMGQEVILRCVPISNHLYFYWYRQILGQKVEFLVSFYNNEISEKSEIFDDQFSVERPDGSNFTLKIRSTKLEDSAMYFCASSSGYTFGSGTRLTVV.